A single sample gave rise to the 3 T cell receptor beta chains below, sequenced in a study of human T cells and chemical hapten exposure. Stated time point: patch test 3, about 24 weeks after DPC sensitization. Documented treatment: therapeutic diphenylcyclopropenone sensitization with weekly scalp DPC. TCRdb itself ran the RACE reads through MiXCR, one entry per CDR3 protein. The repertoire includes 50,000 to 80,000 distinct CDR3 sequences, roughly 11% of them detected once, and approximately 2% sits in the top ten. This material consisted of whole blood, taken in connection with sensitization to the hapten diphenylcyclopropenone (DPC). Source of these receptors: a woman in her twenties or thirties with alopecia areata. Some clones in this sample may be carry-over from other donors' samples.

The chain carries TRBV28 and TRBJ2-7; tentative D call: TRBD2 (6 bases). CDR3 length: 13 amino acids. The germline gives CDR1 MDHEN, CDR2 SYDVKM. Trimming cost V 5 bases and J 1 base, with 9 bases left between them. The CDR3 bases are TGTGCCAGCAGTCTGGGGGGATCCTACGAGCAGTACTTC. Residues: CASSLGGSYEQYF.

V and J are TRBV18 and TRBJ2-7, with D possibly matching TRBD1 (6 bases). Trimming pared 8 bases from V and 2 bases from J, leaving 7 bases between. This CDR3 spans 11 amino acids. Germline lookup yields CDR1 KGHSH and CDR2 LQKENI. DNA of the CDR3: TGTGCCAGCCGGGACACCTACGAGCAGTACTTC. Its protein product is CASRDTYEQYF.

At least ten counts were recorded for this clonotype. The genes are TRBV28 and TRBJ1-2, with D possibly TRBD1 on 5 matching bases. The V gene's germline CDR1 is MDHEN and CDR2 SYDVKM. Trimming took off 3 bases at V and 1 base at J, with 12 bases between the two ends. There are 15 residues in the CDR3. DNA of the CDR3: TGTGCCAGCAGTTTGGTTGGGGGGGGTAACTATGGCTACACCTTC. Amino acid sequence: CASSLVGGGNYGYTF.